This TCR beta chain was identified in a study of a mutant IDH1 vaccine in newly diagnosed glioma. As for the study in general: Vaccines were begun 4-6 weeks after radiotherapy alone, or with temozolomide cycles. Study-level results: It seemed that pseudoprogression was not linked to changes in the top peripheral T cell clonotypes.

Germline CDR1 reads GTSNPN; CDR2 reads SVGIG (reference sequence). Trimming left V 5 bases short and J 4 bases short, with 12 bases between. The CDR3 loop spans 13 amino acids. A remark on this clone: Its cognate antigen is unknown.

Time point noted: week 23, last vaccination. A single vaccine dose contained 300 ug of mutant IDH1 20-mer peptide, and topical imiquimod was used with it. Some clones are missing from TCRdb's copy, which holds only in-frame ones; the method was immunoSEQ multiplex PCR. The top ten clones hold approximately 6.2% of a sample with roughly 52,000 clones, about 80% of them seen once. The clonotype comes from a man aged 40-49 years with glioma. This chain links TRBV30 with TRBJ1-5; D not certain. This sample comprised PBMCs, obtained from a glioma patient whose treatment included an IDH1 peptide vaccine. The CDR3 sequence: CAWARGPNQPQHF. The CDR3 nucleotides read TGTGCCTGGGCCCGCGGGCCAAATCAGCCCCAGCATTTT.